These 28 T cell receptor beta chains originate from one sample sequenced in a study of CD8 T cells in ankylosing spondylitis. General observations from the study: What seemed typical of ankylosing spondylitis blood was a TCR beta motif built from several highly homologous variants.

These receptors are not linked to any known antigen. TCRdb passed the 5' RACE reads through MiXCR, listing each CDR3 protein once. The data hold some 100,000 distinct CDR3 sequences, with about 9% observed a single time. The sample comprised blood, either unsorted or a sorted T cell fraction (not recorded which). Source of these receptors: a male donor with ankylosing spondylitis.

The sample holds many counts of this clonotype. The V call is TRBV27, the J call TRBJ2-7, with D unclear. V dropped 0 bases and J dropped 2 bases, with 5 bases sitting between them. Germline V gene data show CDR1 as MNHEY and CDR2 as SMNVEV (reference sequence). The CDR3 totals 13 residues. The CDR3 here is CASSLSETYEQYF. The CDR3 DNA reads TGTGCCAGCAGTTTATCGGAAACCTACGAGCAGTACTTC.

This clonotype was found a few times. Here the CDR3 reads CASMGPDLSYNEQFF. CDR3 nucleotide sequence: TGCGCCAGCATGGGGCCCGACCTCTCCTACAATGAGCAGTTCTTC. The gene calls are TRBV5-1 and TRBJ2-1; possibly TRBD1 for D (5 bases). V was trimmed by 6 bases and J by 0 bases, leaving 13 bases between them. Germline V gene data show CDR1 as SGHRS and CDR2 as YFSETQ. This CDR3 has 15 residues.

This chain connects TRBV6-1 to TRBJ1-1; D is unresolved. This CDR3 is built from 13 residues. CDR1 is MNHNS and CDR2 is SASEGT in the germline V gene. V lost 1 base to trimming and J lost 2 bases, with 5 bases between them. CDR3 DNA: TGTGCCAGCAGTGAAGTTGCAAACACTGAAGCTTTCTTT. Encoded protein: CASSEVANTEAFF.

This clonotype occurred many times. This chain joins TRBV30 and TRBJ1-1; 8 positions agree with TRBD1. After removal of 5 bases from V and 0 bases from J, the junction contained 8 bases not matched to a gene. The CDR3 spans 15 residues. Germline V lookup: CDR1 GTSNPN, CDR2 SVGIG (reference sequence). CDR3 amino acids: CAWLRTGTMNTEAFF. DNA of the CDR3: TGTGCCTGGTTACGGACAGGGACCATGAACACTGAAGCTTTCTTT. The full variable domain, rest sourced from reference TRBV30 and TRBJ1-1, is SQTIHQWPATLVQPVGSPLSLECTVEGTSNPNLYWYRQAAGRGLQLLFYSVGIGQISSEVPQNLSASRPQDRQFILSSKKLLLSDSGFYLCAWLRTGTMNTEAFFGQGTRLTVV.

The gene calls are TRBV5-4 and TRBJ2-1; D call uncertain. The CDR3 spans 15 residues. Trimming took 4 bases from V and 5 from J, leaving 16 bases between them. The germline gives CDR1 SGHNT, CDR2 YYREEE (reference sequence). The CDR3 DNA sequence: TGTGCCAGCAGCCGTATCAGCCGCAATGACAATGAGCAGTTCTTC. Translated, it gives CASSRISRNDNEQFF.

In its sample, this clonotype was seen many times. The genes are TRBV11-2 and TRBJ2-1; 12 positions agree with TRBD2. After removal of 7 bases from V and 5 bases from J, the junction contained 6 bases not matched to a gene. Per the germline V gene, CDR1 is SGHAT and CDR2 is FQNNGV. The CDR3 totals 15 residues. CDR3 sequence: CASKLLAGGDNEQFF. The CDR3 region has the DNA TGTGCCAGCAAATTACTAGCGGGAGGTGACAATGAGCAGTTCTTC. Complete variable domain (other parts from reference TRBV11-2 and TRBJ2-1): EAGVAQSPRYKIIEKRQSVAFWCNPISGHATLYWYQQILGQGPKLLIQFQNNGVVDDSQLPKDRFSAERLKGVDSTLKIQPAKLEDSAVYLCASKLLAGGDNEQFFGPGTRLTVL.

This clonotype was found many times. V is TRBV11-2 and J is TRBJ2-5; maybe TRBD1 (6 bases). Germline V gives CDR1 SGHAT, CDR2 FQNNGV. The CDR3 runs 15 residues. V dropped 1 base and J dropped 4 bases, with 13 bases sitting between them. The CDR3 sequence: CASSLAEGGRETQYF. In DNA, the CDR3 is TGTGCCAGCAGCTTAGCTGAAGGGGGTAGAGAGACCCAGTACTTC.

This clonotype was recorded at least ten times. This chain links TRBV27 with TRBJ2-3; TRBD2 aligns across 14 bases. The V segment lost 5 bases and the J segment 5 bases; nucleotides outside the gene matches: 3. Germline loops: CDR1 MNHEY, CDR2 SMNVEV (reference sequence). The length of the CDR3 is 15 residues. CDR3 protein: CASSPGTSGRDTQYF. CDR3 nucleotide sequence: TGTGCCAGCAGTCCCGGGACTAGCGGGAGAGATACGCAGTATTTT.

In its sample, this clonotype was seen many times. The chain recombines TRBV27 with TRBJ1-1; D possibly corresponds to TRBD1 (5 bases). CDR1 and CDR2 (germline): MNHEY, SMNVEV (reference sequence). Trimming took off 6 bases at V and 0 bases at J, with 20 bases between the two ends. CDR3 length: 17 residues. CDR3 in DNA: TGTGCCAGCAGATCGGGTCGGGGCCAATTCATGAACACTGAAGCTTTCTTT. This codes for CASRSGRGQFMNTEAFF.

This clonotype has a count of ten or more. The chain carries TRBV20-1 and TRBJ2-2; 8 bases map to TRBD2. With V trimmed by 3 bases and J by 6 bases, 9 bases remained unmatched. This CDR3 spans 15 amino acids. Per the germline V gene, CDR1 is DFQATT and CDR2 is SNEGSKA (reference sequence). This chain's CDR3 is CSARIEREIAGELFF. DNA for the CDR3: TGCAGTGCTAGGATTGAGCGGGAGATCGCCGGGGAGCTGTTTTTT.

Many counts were recorded for this clonotype. The chain joins TRBV7-2 to TRBJ2-3; 9 nucleotides align to TRBD2. The CDR3 totals 17 residues. The ends lost 4 bases at V and 1 base at J; junction bases unmatched: 9. Germline CDR1 is SGHTA and CDR2 is FQGNSA. CDR3 coding DNA: TGTGCCAGCAGCTCCCTAGCGGGGCCGGCCCGCACAGATACGCAGTATTTT. Residues: CASSSLAGPARTDTQYF. The whole variable domain, remainder taken from reference TRBV7-2 and TRBJ2-3, is GAGVSQSPSNKVTEKGKDVELRCDPISGHTALYWYRQSLGQGLEFLIYFQGNSAPDKSGLPSDRFSAERTGGSVSTLTIQRTQQEDSAVYLCASSSLAGPARTDTQYFGPGTRLTVL.

This clonotype was counted ten times or more. The chain couples TRBV12-3 or TRBV12-4 to TRBJ2-1; D perhaps matches TRBD2 (6 bases). The V end was cut by 2 bases, the J end by 6 bases, with 11 bases between. The CDR3 is 14 amino acids. The CDR3 region has the DNA TGTGCCAGCAGTTTATCGCGGGAAGGCAATGAGCAGTTCTTC. It specifies CASSLSREGNEQFF.

The rearrangement joins TRBV5-6 to TRBJ2-3, with 11 bases identical to TRBD2. Germline V gives CDR1 SGHDT, CDR2 YYEEEE. The CDR3 runs 15 residues. V trimming: 4 bases; J trimming: 4 bases; junction bases outside the gene matches: 5. Here the CDR3 reads CASSPTSGRPDTQYF. CDR3 sequence (DNA): TGTGCCAGCAGCCCTACTAGCGGGAGACCAGATACGCAGTATTTT.

This clonotype appeared a few times. V is TRBV6-5 and J is TRBJ2-1; 7 bases fit TRBD2. CDR3 length equals 16 residues. V lost 4 bases and J lost 4; bases outside the gene matches: 10. From germline, CDR1 is MNHEY and CDR2 SVGAGI. The CDR3 coding sequence is TGTGCCAGCAGTTCCCCACGGGAGGCCGCTTACAATGAGCAGTTCTTC. It codes for CASSSPREAAYNEQFF.

This clonotype was seen many times. This rearrangement joins TRBV13 to TRBJ2-7, with 7 nucleotides matching TRBD1. After removal of 5 bases from V and 3 bases from J, the junction contained 4 bases not matched to a gene. CDR1 is PRHDT and CDR2 is FYEKMQ in the germline V gene (reference sequence). The CDR3 covers 13 residues. CDR3 in DNA: TGTGCCAGCAGCCCCACAGGGGTCTACGAGCAGTACTTC. Translated: CASSPTGVYEQYF.

The V and J genes are TRBV5-1 and TRBJ2-7; D possibly uses TRBD1 or TRBD2 (5 bases each). The CDR3 contains 13 residues. Trimming cost V 0 bases and J 2 bases, with 6 bases left between them. Germline V CDR1 and CDR2: SGHRS, YFSETQ. The CDR3 is CASSLGGPYEQYF. For the CDR3, the DNA is TGCGCCAGCAGCTTGGGGGGACCCTACGAGCAGTACTTC.

This clonotype was detected only once. This rearrangement joins TRBV4-1 to TRBJ2-1; no definite D call. The germline V and J ends were trimmed by 5 bases and 7 bases, with 9 bases remaining between them. CDR1 is MGHRA, CDR2 YSYEKL, per germline. The CDR3 runs to 12 residues. CDR3 sequence: CASSYRPNEQFF. The DNA of the CDR3 is TGCGCCAGCAGCTATAGGCCAAATGAGCAGTTCTTC.

CDR3 loop: CSARDREQGGNIQYF. The DNA for the CDR3 is TGCAGTGCTAGAGACCGTGAACAGGGTGGAAACATTCAGTACTTC. The genes are TRBV20-1 and TRBJ2-4, with D tentatively TRBD1 (6 bases). Germline assignment: CDR1 DFQATT and CDR2 SNEGSKA (reference sequence). This CDR3 contains 15 residues. V was pared by 0 bases and J by 6 bases, with 15 bases between.

The sample holds a few counts of this clonotype. The rearrangement joins TRBV7-9 to TRBJ2-7, with a weak D call TRBD2 (6 bases). The germline gives CDR1 SEHNR, CDR2 FQNEAQ (reference sequence). Trimming removed 4 bases from V and 6 bases from J, with 10 bases in between. The CDR3 is 12 residues long. DNA of the CDR3: TGTGCCAGCAGCTCCGGGACTTTCGAGCAGTACTTC. Translation gives CASSSGTFEQYF.

This clonotype was detected a few times. The genes are TRBV4-1 and TRBJ2-1; D may correspond to TRBD1 or TRBD2 (6 bases each). Deletions cut 1 base from V and 6 bases from J, with 19 bases between. The V gene's germline CDR1 is MGHRA and CDR2 YSYEKL. The CDR3 runs to 17 residues. The CDR3 DNA follows: TGCGCCAGCAGCCAAGCCGGGAGACGCTCCAGGGGCAATGAGCAGTTCTTC. It specifies CASSQAGRRSRGNEQFF.

This clonotype was observed many times. The chain has TRBV2 and TRBJ2-2; 8 nucleotides line up with TRBD1. This CDR3 spans 14 amino acids. The trim removed 3 bases at V and 7 bases at J, leaving 4 bases unmatched. CDR1 and CDR2 from the germline V gene are SNHLY and FYNNEI. CDR3 DNA sequence: TGTGCCAGCAGTGACAGGGGGCAAGGCGGGGAGCTGTTTTTT. Its translation is CASSDRGQGGELFF.

V usage is TRBV7-2 and J usage is TRBJ2-7; D is unclear. Trimming stripped 4 bases from V and 6 bases from J, with 16 bases between. This CDR3 spans 14 amino acids. Germline CDR1 is SGHTA and CDR2 is FQGNSA. CDR3 region: CASSSDGFAGEQYF. The CDR3 region has the DNA TGTGCCAGCAGCTCCGACGGGTTTGCTGGCGAGCAGTACTTC.

This clonotype was seen at least ten times. The rearrangement links TRBV12-3 or TRBV12-4 to TRBJ2-1, with 9 bases fitting TRBD2. The CDR3 consists of 16 residues. V shed 6 bases, J shed 4 bases, and the junction held 10 bases outside the gene matches. CDR3 sequence (DNA): TGTGCCAGCAGGGGCGAGGGGCTAGCGGGGTACAATGAGCAGTTCTTC. It codes for CASRGEGLAGYNEQFF.

The CDR3 loop is CASSADNEQFF. The CDR3 DNA is TGTGCCAGCAGCGCGGATAATGAGCAGTTCTTC. The J gene is TRBJ2-1, the V gene TRBV9; D gene ambiguous. This CDR3 is 11 amino acids long. V lost 3 bases to trimming and J lost 7 bases, with 5 bases between them. The germline V gene encodes CDR1 SGDLS and CDR2 YYNGEE.

A word on this clonotype: This could be a read error, since a much larger clone is one nucleotide away. The rearrangement uses TRBV27 and TRBJ2-5; 7 nucleotides line up with TRBD1. Germline V gene lookup returns CDR1 MNHEY and CDR2 SMNVEV (reference sequence). The CDR3 length is 15 residues. In nucleotides, the CDR3 is TGTGCCAGCAGTTTTTCGAGGGGGCGCTTAGAGAACCAGTACTTC. It encodes CASSFSRGRLENQYF.

This clonotype has at least ten counts. The V call is TRBV11-2, the J call TRBJ1-2; TRBD1 aligns across 8 bases. V dropped 5 bases and J dropped 4; count of bases not matched to a gene: 9. Germline V gene lookup returns CDR1 SGHAT and CDR2 FQNNGV. This CDR3 contains 15 residues. The DNA of the CDR3 is TGTGCCAGCAGCCGAGCAGGGGGCTCAGGCTATGGCTACACCTTC. This encodes CASSRAGGSGYGYTF.

The chain employs TRBV20-1 and TRBJ1-3; D is unclear. The CDR3 consists of 12 residues. Germline loops: CDR1 DFQATT, CDR2 SNEGSKA (reference sequence). Trimming left V 0 bases short and J 7 bases short, with 7 bases between. The CDR3 region is CSARDEGNTIYF. The CDR3 nucleotides are TGCAGTGCTAGAGATGAAGGGAACACCATATATTTT.

V usage is TRBV2 and J usage is TRBJ2-1; 12 bases are a match to TRBD2. Germline CDR1 is SNHLY and CDR2 is FYNNEI. This CDR3 contains 14 residues. V lost 2 bases, J lost 7 bases, and 0 bases stayed unmatched. This CDR3 is CASSELAGGNEQFF. For the CDR3, the DNA is TGTGCCAGCAGTGAACTAGCGGGAGGGAATGAGCAGTTCTTC.